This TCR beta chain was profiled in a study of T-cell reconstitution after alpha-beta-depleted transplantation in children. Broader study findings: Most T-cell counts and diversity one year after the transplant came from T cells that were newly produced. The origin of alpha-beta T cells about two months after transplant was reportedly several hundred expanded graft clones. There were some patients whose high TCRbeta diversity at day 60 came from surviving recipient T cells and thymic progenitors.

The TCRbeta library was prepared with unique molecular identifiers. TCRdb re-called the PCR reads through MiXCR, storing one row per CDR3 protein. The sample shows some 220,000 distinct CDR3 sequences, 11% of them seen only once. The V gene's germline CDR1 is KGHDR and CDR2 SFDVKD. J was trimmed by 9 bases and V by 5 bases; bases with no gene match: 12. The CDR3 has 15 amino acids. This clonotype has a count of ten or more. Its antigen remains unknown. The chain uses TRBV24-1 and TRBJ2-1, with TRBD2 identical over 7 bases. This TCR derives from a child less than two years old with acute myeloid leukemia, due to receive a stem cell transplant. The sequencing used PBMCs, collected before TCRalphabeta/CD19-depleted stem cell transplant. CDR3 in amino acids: CATSGGLGARTEQFF. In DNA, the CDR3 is TGTGCCACCAGTGGCGGACTAGGAGCCCGCACTGAGCAGTTCTTC.